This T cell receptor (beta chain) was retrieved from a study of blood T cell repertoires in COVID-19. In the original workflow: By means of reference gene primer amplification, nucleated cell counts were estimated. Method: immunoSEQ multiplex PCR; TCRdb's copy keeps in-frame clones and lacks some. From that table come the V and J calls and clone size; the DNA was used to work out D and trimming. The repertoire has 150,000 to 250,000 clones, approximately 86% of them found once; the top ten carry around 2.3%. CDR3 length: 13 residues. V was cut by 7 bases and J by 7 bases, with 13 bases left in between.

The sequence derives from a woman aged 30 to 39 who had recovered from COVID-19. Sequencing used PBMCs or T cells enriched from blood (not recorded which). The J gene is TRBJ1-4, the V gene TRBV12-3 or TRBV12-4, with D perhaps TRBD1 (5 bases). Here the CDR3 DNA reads TGTGCCAGCACCTCGCAAAGGGGTGAAAAACTGTTTTTT. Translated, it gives CASTSQRGEKLFF.